This T cell receptor (beta chain) was recovered during a study of shared clonotypes between healthy human individuals. This CDR3 region has 12 residues. J was trimmed by 4 bases and V by 6 bases; bases with no gene match: 3. Germline assignment: CDR1 SQVTM and CDR2 ANQGSEA. Details on this clone: Its antigen remains unknown.

Naive CD8 cells, CD45RO-negative and positively selected for CCR7, excluded terminally differentiated effector memory CD45RA+ cells. Each subset's genomic DNA was split evenly across several immunoSEQ plates. Here immunoSEQ multiplex PCR was the method, and the copy in TCRdb shows in-frame clones only, minus some. The data show hundreds of thousands of clones, 95% seen once. Findings and limits, study-wide: Sequencing of the sorted subsets was shown by rarefaction to be incomplete despite large depth.

Material: naive CD8+ T cells sorted from blood. The receptor was derived from a woman in her twenties or thirties in good health. This chain joins TRBV29-1 and TRBJ1-3, with 7 bases identical to TRBD1. CDR3 sequence reads: CSVQGVGNTIYF. The DNA of the CDR3 is TGCAGCGTCCAGGGGGTCGGAAACACCATATATTTT. The entire variable domain, with the rest obtained from reference TRBV29-1 and TRBJ1-3, is as follows: SAVISQKPSRDICQRGTSLTIQCQVDSQVTMMFWYRQQPGQSLTLIATANQGSEATYESGFVIDKFPISRPNLTFSTLTVSNMSPEDSSIYLCSVQGVGNTIYFGEGSWLTVV.